This record covers a single T cell receptor beta chain. Its matching antigen is unknown. The data stem from a study of PD-1 blockade in classical Hodgkin lymphoma. Trimming shortened V by 0 bases and J by 7 bases, and 9 bases separated the two germline ends. Germline assignment: CDR1 MNHEY and CDR2 SVGAGI. This CDR3 has 14 amino acids. Study outcomes and limitations: Compared with healthy donors, newly diagnosed patients reportedly showed lower baseline TCR diversity.

Some clones are missing from TCRdb's copy, which holds only in-frame ones; the method was immunoSEQ multiplex PCR. The sample has around 66,000 clones, 85% to 90% seen once. Relapse after autologous stem cell transplantation occurred in every patient, and brentuximab vedotin exposure varied. This specimen consisted of peripheral blood mononuclear cells (PBMCs), obtained at baseline. This TCR was sampled from a human donor with classical Hodgkin lymphoma. V usage is TRBV6-5 and J usage is TRBJ2-2; D unresolved. DNA for the CDR3: TGTGCCAGCAGTTACTCTGCCCCCCTCGGGGAGCTGTTTTTT. It is translated as CASSYSAPLGELFF.